This is a list of T cell receptor beta chains from one sample in a study of siplizumab effects on memory and regulatory T cells. Libraries were prepared by immunoSEQ multiplex PCR; TCRdb keeps only in-frame clonotypes and omits some of them. The repertoire consists of roughly 40,000 clones, with about 90% occurring once and the leading ten covering approximately 0.25%. Sequenced material: naive CD4+ T cells sorted from blood. Receptor source: a human donor in good health. Both conserved end residues are part of each CDR3. D genes are given only for firm matches. Size tells how often a clone was seen (once, few, many) or the class of an expanded clone, and some rows leave it out.

CDR3 DNA,CDR3 protein,J gene,D gene,V gene,clone size,CDR3 length
TGTGCCACCGGACTCATGGGCGAGCAGTACTTC,CATGLMGEQYF,TRBJ2-7,-,TRBV6-1,once,11
TGCAGCGTGTCCGAGACAGGGGTTCCTCAGCCCCAGCATTTT,CSVSETGVPQPQHF,TRBJ1-5,TRBD1,TRBV29-1,-,14
TGTGCCAGCTCACCCTTGACTAGCGGGAGGGCGTTGATGTCTACAGAGCTGTTTTTT,CASSPLTSGRALMSTELFF,TRBJ2-2,TRBD2,TRBV18,-,19
TGCGCCAGCAGTTCGGCACAACCGCGGCAAGAGACCCAGTACTTC,CASSSAQPRQETQYF,TRBJ2-5,-,TRBV5-1,-,15
TGCAGCGTTGAAATGCAGGGGGCTGTCACTGAAGCTTTCTTT,CSVEMQGAVTEAFF,TRBJ1-1,TRBD1,TRBV29-1,-,14
TGTGCCAGTAAAATCTCTGGGGCCAACGTCCTGACTTTC,CASKISGANVLTF,TRBJ2-6,-,TRBV19,-,13
TGTGCCAGCAGTCGTCGACAGGGGACTACCTACGAGCAGTACTTC,CASSRRQGTTYEQYF,TRBJ2-7,-,TRBV6-6,few,15
TGTGCCAGCAGCACGGGGGACTACCGTGAGGATACGCAGTATTTT,CASSTGDYREDTQYF,TRBJ2-3,TRBD2,TRBV14,-,15
TGTGCCAGCAGCGTAGGCGGTAGCGGGGGTTACAATGAGCAGTTCTTC,CASSVGGSGGYNEQFF,TRBJ2-1,TRBD2,TRBV9,once,16
TGTGCCAGCTCACCTCTACCGGGACAGGGAACAGCCGGAGAGACCCAGTACTTC,CASSPLPGQGTAGETQYF,TRBJ2-5,TRBD1,TRBV18,-,18
TGTGCCAGCAGCTTGAGCCGGACAGGCTCCTACGAGCAGTACTTC,CASSLSRTGSYEQYF,TRBJ2-7,TRBD1,TRBV5-6,-,15
TGTGCCAGTATAGACTGGGATCTCACTGAAGCTTTCTTT,CASIDWDLTEAFF,TRBJ1-1,-,TRBV7-2,-,13
TGTGCCAGCAGTTACTGGTCAATCACAGATACGCAGTATTTT,CASSYWSITDTQYF,TRBJ2-3,-,TRBV6-6,-,14
TGTGCCAGCAGCCGCGGGACCCTCGGGGAGACCCAGTACTTC,CASSRGTLGETQYF,TRBJ2-5,-,TRBV5-6,-,14
TGCAGTGCTCCGAGGGCCGGGGAGCTGTTTTTT,CSAPRAGELFF,TRBJ2-2,-,TRBV20-1,-,11
TGCGCCAGCACCCCTCAAGGGAACACTGAAGCTTTCTTT,CASTPQGNTEAFF,TRBJ1-1,-,TRBV5-1,-,13
TGTGCCAGCAGTGAAATCCCCGGGGGAGAGCAGTACTTC,CASSEIPGGEQYF,TRBJ2-7,-,TRBV2,-,13
TGTGCCAGCGGCCGGGGGGAAGAGACCCAGTACTTC,CASGRGEETQYF,TRBJ2-5,TRBD2,TRBV2,-,12
TGTGCCAGCAGCTTGGGACTGAGCCCCTACGAGCAGTACTTC,CASSLGLSPYEQYF,TRBJ2-7,-,TRBV7-8,-,14
TGCAGTGCGGGAGCGGGCGGGGGCTACACCTTC,CSAGAGGGYTF,TRBJ1-2,-,TRBV20-1,-,11
TGCGCCAGCAGCTTTGTGGTCTCCGAGGACACAGATACGCAGTATTTT,CASSFVVSEDTDTQYF,TRBJ2-3,-,TRBV5-1,-,16
TGCGCCAGCAGCCAAGAGGTGCCCACAGATACGCAGTATTTT,CASSQEVPTDTQYF,TRBJ2-3,-,TRBV4-1,-,14
TGTGCCAGCAGCTTCAGTTTGAACACTGAAGCTTTCTTT,CASSFSLNTEAFF,TRBJ1-1,-,TRBV5-4,-,13
TGTGCCACCAGCAGAGAAGAGAGAAGCACAGATACGCAGTATTTT,CATSREERSTDTQYF,TRBJ2-3,-,TRBV15,-,15
TGTGCCAGCAGTGACCCAGGGGGGTTCTACGAGCAGTACTTC,CASSDPGGFYEQYF,TRBJ2-7,-,TRBV6-1,-,14
TGTGCCAGCTCACCCTTGGACGGAACCATGAACACTGAAGCTTTCTTT,CASSPLDGTMNTEAFF,TRBJ1-1,-,TRBV18,-,16
TGCGCCAGCAGCTTAAGGACCCCGAACGCCCCCTACGAGCAGTACTTC,CASSLRTPNAPYEQYF,TRBJ2-7,-,TRBV5-1,-,16
TGCGCCAGCAGAAAGGACAGGGCGGACTCAGAGACCCAGTACTTC,CASRKDRADSETQYF,TRBJ2-5,TRBD1,TRBV10-1,once,15
TGTGCCAGCAGCTTCCGTCAGGGAATAGCCAAAAACATTCAGTACTTC,CASSFRQGIAKNIQYF,TRBJ2-4,-,TRBV7-8,-,16
TGTGCCAGCAGCCACCAGCGGGGGTACTACGAGCAGTACTTC,CASSHQRGYYEQYF,TRBJ2-7,TRBD2,TRBV11-2,-,14
TGTGCCAGCAGTTACACTTCAAGGACAGGGGAAGGGACCCAGTACTTC,CASSYTSRTGEGTQYF,TRBJ2-5,TRBD1,TRBV6-5,-,16
TGCGCCAGCAGCTATGGATCCTCTGGGGCCAACGTCCTGACTTTC,CASSYGSSGANVLTF,TRBJ2-6,-,TRBV5-1,-,15
TGTGCCAGCAGTCGCGACAGGGCGATCACCGGGGAGCTGTTTTTT,CASSRDRAITGELFF,TRBJ2-2,TRBD1,TRBV27,-,15
TGTGCCAGCAGCGCGGGACAGGGAGGCTACGAGCAGTACTTC,CASSAGQGGYEQYF,TRBJ2-7,TRBD1,TRBV7-9,-,14
TGTGCCAGCCGGACAGGGGGGCAAGATACGCAGTATTTT,CASRTGGQDTQYF,TRBJ2-3,TRBD1,TRBV6-1,-,13
TGTGCCAGCAGCCCCCGACAGGAGGTCGCCTATGGCTACACCTTC,CASSPRQEVAYGYTF,TRBJ1-2,-,TRBV7-2,-,15
TGTGCCAGCAGCCCAGCGGGGTGGACTGAAGCTTTCTTT,CASSPAGWTEAFF,TRBJ1-1,-,TRBV7-9,-,13
TGCAGCGTTGCTCTGCTCATGAACACTGAAGCTTTCTTT,CSVALLMNTEAFF,TRBJ1-1,-,TRBV29-1,-,13
TGTGCCAGCTTCGGGACAGGGGTTAGCAATCAGCCCCAGCATTTT,CASFGTGVSNQPQHF,TRBJ1-5,TRBD1,TRBV6-6,few,15
TGTGCCAGCAGCCGGGACAGCAGCCAGGAGACCCAGTACTTC,CASSRDSSQETQYF,TRBJ2-5,TRBD1,TRBV14,-,14
TGTGCCAGCTCACCACAATCGGATTTCTACGAGCAGTACTTC,CASSPQSDFYEQYF,TRBJ2-7,-,TRBV18,-,14
TGTGCCAGCAGCGCCGGAAGGGCTAACTATGGCTACACCTTC,CASSAGRANYGYTF,TRBJ1-2,-,TRBV5-5,-,14
TGTGCCAGCAGCCTACAGGGGACGGTTGGTCAGCCCCAGCATTTT,CASSLQGTVGQPQHF,TRBJ1-5,TRBD1,TRBV7-9,-,15
TGTGCCAGCAGCTTAGCGCGTGAACAGTACTTC,CASSLAREQYF,TRBJ2-5,-,TRBV7-2,-,11
TGTGCCATCAGTGATAGCCGGACAGGGCCTAATGAGCAGTTCTTC,CAISDSRTGPNEQFF,TRBJ2-1,TRBD1,TRBV10-3,-,15
TGCGCCAGCAGCACCTCCGGGACAGGGTATTCTCCTCCTGGCTACACCTTC,CASSTSGTGYSPPGYTF,TRBJ1-2,TRBD1,TRBV5-1,-,17
TGTGCCAGCAGTTACACGGGTCAGTTAGGAAACACCATATATTTT,CASSYTGQLGNTIYF,TRBJ1-3,-,TRBV6-5,-,15
TGTGCCAGCAGCTTACTAGCGGGAGTATCAGATACGCAGTATTTT,CASSLLAGVSDTQYF,TRBJ2-3,TRBD2,TRBV7-3,-,15
TGCGCCAGCAGCCCATTGCCCAACAATCAGCCCCAGCATTTT,CASSPLPNNQPQHF,TRBJ1-5,-,TRBV5-1,-,14
TGTGCCAGGAACAGGGGGTCCGTGAACACTGAAGCTTTCTTT,CARNRGSVNTEAFF,TRBJ1-1,TRBD1,TRBV7-9,once,14
TGTGCCAGCAGCGAGGACAGAGAGACCCAGTACTTC,CASSEDRETQYF,TRBJ2-5,-,TRBV9,-,12
TGTGCCAGCAGCCCCAGCACAGATACGCAGTATTTT,CASSPSTDTQYF,TRBJ2-3,-,TRBV7-8,-,12
TGTGCCAGCTCACCAAATGGACAGGACTCCTACGAGCAGTACTTC,CASSPNGQDSYEQYF,TRBJ2-7,TRBD1,TRBV18,-,15
TGTGCCAGCAGCCCGGGACCCCAAGAGACCCAGTACTTC,CASSPGPQETQYF,TRBJ2-5,-,TRBV7-7,-,13
TGTGCCAGCAGCTTAACGGGAACAGATACGCAGTATTTT,CASSLTGTDTQYF,TRBJ2-3,-,TRBV7-3,-,13
TGTGCCTGGAGTTACGAGCAGTACTTC,CAWSYEQYF,TRBJ2-7,-,TRBV30,-,9
TGTGCCAGCAGCCGAGGGTTGTCCTACGAGCAGTACTTC,CASSRGLSYEQYF,TRBJ2-7,-,TRBV7-8,-,13